This T cell receptor beta chain was retrieved from a study of blood T cell repertoires in COVID-19 (TCRdb year 2020). Context from the whole study: Samples covering the acute and convalescent phases of COVID-19 were provided by collaborators in the United States, Italy and Spain. A de-identified subject ID, COVID-19 status, age in years and sex were almost always included in the sample metadata. Subjects who had been exposed to COVID-19, were actively infected with it, or had recovered from it provided the deeply sampled blood TCRbeta repertoires that made up the dataset. Where HLA class I and class II types were available, the types were taken from metadata supplied by the sample provider, not from assay-based typing. The repertoires were released in a freely available public database meant as a resource for research on the immune response to SARS-CoV-2. The samples were drawn from two sources: the first 160 participants of the ongoing ImmuneRACE study, and 1,000 to 1,500 subjects contributed by 6 global collaborators. The material from the prospective study consisted of cDNA or gDNA derived from T cells, B-cell-depleted T cells, or PBMCs. The paper as a whole reports these results and caveats: Clinical and demographic metadata were provided uncurated, with the amount varying by source and participant.

A remark on this clone: What antigen it recognizes has not been identified. There are no base qualities to consult, and no much larger clone falls within one base.

Each collaborating institution followed its own protocols to collect whole blood in K2EDTA tubes. For TCRbeta analysis, collaborators shipped samples in one of three forms: frozen whole blood, isolated PBMCs, or DNA extracted from either of those sample types. TCRbeta CDR3 regions were amplified from genomic DNA using the immunoSEQ Assay, a bias-controlled multiplex PCR. Concerning the study's data processing: Within the assay, amplification of reference gene primers was used to estimate how many nucleated cells each sample contained. To quantify the absolute abundance of each unique TCRbeta CDR3 rearrangement, sequence reads were collapsed and filtered. For each sample, productive Simpson clonality was calculated as the square root of Simpson's diversity index across productive rearrangements. TCRdb re-hosts the immuneACCESS table, in-frame sequences only. Its copies lack some clones; in the studies checked, an unresolved V gene accounts for under half of them, and the cause for the rest is not known. Clonal size and the V and J genes are those of that table, whereas D and trimming came from the DNA. A total of tens of thousands of clones appear in this sample, approximately 92% of them only once. Together, the top ten hold around 11% of the sample.

V lost 0 bases and J lost 2 bases, and the count of bases not matched to a germline gene is 7. The CDR3 runs 17 amino acids, cysteine and phenylalanine included. The read is trimmed to its CDR3 DNA, 51 bases read in frame from base 1. Per the germline V gene, LGHNA is the CDR1 and YSLEER is the CDR2. Rearrangement joined TRBV4-3 to TRBJ2-3, with 8 bases in between that match TRBD2. The source material was peripheral blood. This sequence originates from a human donor in a cohort sampled during active COVID-19. The nucleotides read TGCGCCAGCAGCCAAGATGGAAGCGGGAGAAACACAGATACGCAGTATTTT. Its product reads: CASSQDGSGRNTDTQYF.